This T cell receptor beta chain came from a study of blood T cell repertoires in COVID-19. Study-level background: COVID-19 samples collected from the United States, Italy and Spain covered acute and convalescent phases. T cells, B-cell-depleted T cells, or PBMCs provided the cDNA or gDNA that served as material.

The authors' processing: Reference gene primer amplification gave nucleated cell count estimates. Sequencing was performed with immunoSEQ multiplex PCR; in TCRdb, only in-frame clones are kept and a portion is missing. V and J calls and clone size are those listed in that table; D and trimming were worked out from the DNA. The sample carries tens of thousands of clones, 80% to 95% recorded once. V shed 1 base, J shed 3 bases, and the junction held 4 bases outside the gene matches. Germline V gene sequence: CDR1 SGHVS, CDR2 FQNEAQ. This CDR3 spans 17 amino acids. The sequencing sample was made of peripheral blood. The clonotype originates from a human donor in a cohort sampled during active COVID-19. The rearrangement uses TRBV7-8 and TRBJ2-3; 13 bases match TRBD2. The CDR3 spells CASSLGTSGSLTDTQYF. Written as DNA, the CDR3 is TGTGCCAGCAGCTTAGGGACTAGCGGGAGTTTGACAGATACGCAGTATTTT.